This entry lists 8 T cell receptor beta chains sequenced from one sample in a study of T cell repertoires in cytomegalovirus infection (dated by TCRdb to about 2019). Their antigens remain unidentified. For sequencing, an Illumina HiSeq 1500 was employed. In TCRdb, the public reads were trimmed at Q25 with fastp and aligned with MiXCR, with productive beta chains retained. All rows with the same CDR3 protein become a single entry with the most common DNA and genes. The sample data list about 920,000 distinct CDR3 sequences, and under 40% of these were observed just once. In total, the top ten clones hold about an eighth of the sample. The sample's treatment or condition label, decoded: in vitro stimulation with specific CMV peptide epitopes to enrich CMV-specific T cells. The material sequenced was cultured CD8+ T cells from PBMCs, taken from culture after CMV antigen stimulation. These receptor sequences come from a human donor in good health (CMV status not recorded). Some clones in this sample may be carry-over from other donors' samples.

This clonotype was observed a handful of times. This chain links TRBV2 with TRBJ2-1; TRBD2 aligns across 8 bases. Germline V gene data show CDR1 as SNHLY and CDR2 as FYNNEI. The CDR3 totals 15 residues. V lost 2 bases to trimming and J lost 10 bases; unmatched junction nucleotides: 10. The CDR3 DNA sequence: TGTGCCAGCAGTGAATTCGGACGGGGGGGCACCGAGCAGTTCTTC. Protein: CASSEFGRGGTEQFF.

The V gene is TRBV2, the J gene TRBJ2-1; a weak D match, TRBD1 (6 bases). The germline CDR1 and CDR2 sequences are SNHLY and FYNNEI. V dropped 7 bases and J dropped 5 bases, with 27 bases sitting between them. CDR3 length: 18 amino acids. The CDR3 loop reads CASKGGPTEKGVNNEQFF. In DNA form, the CDR3 reads TGTGCCAGCAAAGGTGGGCCTACCGAAAAGGGGGTAAACAATGAGCAGTTCTTC.

This clonotype was detected only a few times. V gene TRBV11-1 combines with J gene TRBJ2-1, with D unclear. V lost 1 base, J lost 2 bases, and 9 bases lay in between. This CDR3 spans 15 amino acids. CDR1 is SGHAT, CDR2 FQDESV, per germline (reference sequence). The CDR3, as DNA: TGTGCCAGCAGCTTAGACGGGTCCCCCTACAATGAGCAGTTCTTC. Protein sequence: CASSLDGSPYNEQFF.

Only a few counts were recorded for this clonotype. The chain is built from TRBV6-6 and TRBJ1-5; D ambiguous. Germline CDR1 and CDR2: MNHNY and SVGAGI (reference sequence). The V gene lost 7 bases and the J gene lost 0 bases, with 13 bases spanning the gap. This CDR3 is 15 amino acids long. The chain's CDR3 is CASNPGSGSNQPQHF. The CDR3 region has the DNA TGTGCCAGCAACCCCGGATCGGGTAGCAATCAGCCCCAGCATTTT.

Ten or more counts support this clonotype. The J gene is TRBJ2-5, the V gene TRBV12-3 or TRBV12-4; D call uncertain. The CDR3 is 13 residues long. Trimming removed 6 bases from V and 4 bases from J, with 12 bases in between. The chain's CDR3 is CASRPNMGETQYF. The CDR3 DNA sequence: TGTGCCAGCAGACCCAATATGGGAGAGACCCAGTACTTC.

This clonotype was picked up many times. This chain links TRBV12-3 or TRBV12-4 with TRBJ2-1; no clear D gene. V was pared by 4 bases and J by 5 bases, with 9 bases between. The CDR3 sequence is 13 residues long. Written as DNA, the CDR3 is TGTGCCAGCAGTTATGGACCCGACAATGAGCAGTTCTTC. It encodes CASSYGPDNEQFF.

About this clonotype itself: Likely a read error: the CDR3 ends without its conserved phenylalanine or tryptophan. This chain connects TRBV7-6 to TRBJ2-1; 7 bases match TRBD1. In germline, CDR1 is SGHVS, CDR2 FNYEAQ. The junction had 9 bases not matched to a gene; V was cut back by 4 bases and J by 6 bases. This CDR3 spans 15 amino acids. The chain's CDR3 is CASSSRGAGGNEQFL. The CDR3 DNA is TGTGCCAGCAGCTCTAGAGGGGCAGGGGGCAATGAGCAGTTCCTC.

On this clonotype itself: A read error may produce the germline difference seen at one junction end. J is TRBJ2-5 and V is TRBV12-5; 8 positions match TRBD2. CDR1 LGHNT and CDR2 FRNRAP come from the germline V gene. CDR3 size: 17 residues. The CDR3 DNA sequence: TGTGCTAGGGGTTTGCCAACGGGGGGGGCCACGCAAGAGACCCAGTACTTC. It is translated as CARGLPTGGATQETQYF.